The 27 T cell receptor beta chains reported below all come from one sample, sequenced in a study of CXCR3-negative and CXCR3-positive naive CD8 T cells. Study results and caveats: CXCR3-expressing naive cells carried TRB CDR3s more hydrophobic than those of CXCR3-negative naive cells.

The study made its TRB cDNA libraries by 5' RACE, adding UMI labels. From its re-call of the 5' RACE reads, TCRdb lists each CDR3 protein once, without DNA. The sample shows over 70,000 distinct CDR3 sequences, and around 0.82% sits with its ten largest clones. Their specific antigens are unknown. Sequencing was done on a sample of naive CXCR3+ CD8+ T cells from blood. As to subset: CD45RO-CCR7+CD27+CD95- naive CD8+ T cells expressing CXCR3 (TNR3+). Every receptor here comes from a human donor in good health. Some clones in this sample may be carry-over from other donors' samples.

This sequence joins TRBV3-1 and TRBJ2-7; with no DNA, the TCRdb D assignment of TRBD1 cannot be verified. The CDR3 contains 15 residues. In germline, CDR1 is LGHDT, CDR2 YNNKEL (reference sequence). The CDR3 reads CASSPHGGRGYEQYF.

The V gene is TRBV3-1, the J gene TRBJ2-4. The length of the CDR3 is 14 residues. Per germline, CDR1 LGHDT and CDR2 YNNKEL (reference sequence). Here the CDR3 reads CASSPDPAKNIQYF.

The chain carries TRBV12-3 or TRBV12-4 and TRBJ1-2; TCRdb's assignment of TRBD1 cannot be checked, as there is no DNA. This CDR3 region has 13 residues. CDR3: CASTLGTGGSYTF.

The V gene is TRBV20-1, the J gene TRBJ1-1; TCRdb's D gene call, TRBD1, goes unchecked for lack of DNA. The CDR3 is made up of 14 amino acids. CDR1 DFQATT and CDR2 SNEGSKA come from the germline V gene (reference sequence). The CDR3 spells CSARVRGAGTEAFF.

The chain uses TRBV2 and TRBJ1-1; the D call from TCRdb, TRBD1, cannot be confirmed without DNA. CDR3 size: 14 residues. Germline V lookup: CDR1 SNHLY, CDR2 FYNNEI. The CDR3 sequence: CASSISGLNTEAFF.

The gene calls are TRBV27 and TRBJ2-2. Germline lookup yields CDR1 MNHEY and CDR2 SMNVEV (reference sequence). This CDR3 spans 15 amino acids. CDR3 region: CASSFVGPNTGELFF.

The rearrangement uses TRBV29-1 and TRBJ2-1; lacking DNA, the TRBD1 call made by TCRdb goes unchecked. Germline V gene data show CDR1 as SQVTM and CDR2 as ANQGSEA. The CDR3 covers 13 residues. The CDR3 loop is CSEGQGPYNEQFF.

The chain is built from TRBV6-6 and TRBJ2-2; the TCRdb call, TRBD1, lacks DNA for checking. Germline CDR1 reads MNHNY; CDR2 reads SVGAGI (reference sequence). This CDR3 spans 12 amino acids. The CDR3 loop is CASSEGAGELFF.

This chain links TRBV15 with TRBJ2-2; lacking DNA, the TRBD1 call made by TCRdb goes unchecked. The length of the CDR3 is 15 residues. Germline V lookup: CDR1 LNHNV, CDR2 YYDKDF (reference sequence). The CDR3: CATSRVGGVAGELFF.

The J gene is TRBJ2-2, the V gene TRBV28; TCRdb selects TRBD1, and the lack of DNA leaves this call unchecked. Germline-derived CDR1 and CDR2 are MDHEN and SYDVKM. The CDR3 runs to 17 residues. The CDR3 reads CASSLSPPPWGTGELFF.

The rearrangement joins TRBV3-1 to TRBJ2-1; the TCRdb D gene call, TRBD1, has no DNA to confirm it. Germline assignment: CDR1 LGHDT and CDR2 YNNKEL (reference sequence). This CDR3 has 15 amino acids. CDR3 amino acids: CASSQGLGEINEQFF.

The genes are TRBV15 and TRBJ1-6; TCRdb outputs TRBD1, but without DNA this stays unchecked. The CDR3 consists of 17 residues. Germline CDR1 and CDR2: LNHNV and YYDKDF (reference sequence). CDR3 sequence reads: CATSDSITGTGDSPLHF. The entire variable domain, with the rest obtained from reference TRBV15 and TRBJ1-6, is as follows: DAMVIQNPRYQVTQFGKPVTLSCSQTLNHNVMYWYQQKSSQAPKLLFHYYDKDFNNEADTPDNFQSRRPNTSFCFLDIRSPGLGDTAMYLCATSDSITGTGDSPLHFGNGTRLTVT.

This chain connects TRBV21-1 to TRBJ2-2; the TRBD1 assignment by TCRdb is unverifiable without DNA. TRBV21-1 is a documented pseudogene. The CDR3 contains 15 residues. The CDR3 sequence: CASYTGTVDTGELIF.

The chain's CDR3 is CASSVDHSYNEQFF. The chain couples TRBV6-2 or TRBV6-3 to TRBJ2-1. Germline values: CDR1 MNHEY, CDR2 SVGEGT. The CDR3 is 14 residues long.

The chain links TRBV28 to TRBJ1-5; TCRdb proposes TRBD1, but this gene call is untestable without DNA. The germline V gene has CDR1 MDHEN and CDR2 SYDVKM. The CDR3 is made up of 16 amino acids. CDR3: CASSLYQIPSNQPQHF.

The CDR3 protein is CSASEQGVAQPQHF. V gene TRBV20-1 combines with J gene TRBJ1-5; TCRdb outputs TRBD1, but without DNA this stays unchecked. The CDR3 length is 14 residues. CDR1 is DFQATT and CDR2 is SNEGSKA in the germline V gene (reference sequence).

The chain links TRBV7-9 to TRBJ1-2; TCRdb's D gene call, TRBD1, goes unchecked for lack of DNA. Germline assignment: CDR1 SEHNR and CDR2 FQNEAQ (reference sequence). The CDR3 contains 13 residues. This CDR3 is CASRPTGGIGYTF.

This chain uses TRBV2 with TRBJ2-5; TCRdb's D call of TRBD2 is untestable without DNA. The CDR3 has 15 amino acids. Germline CDR1 and CDR2: SNHLY and FYNNEI. CDR3 region: CASSAGKKWEETQYF. The whole variable domain, remainder taken from reference TRBV2 and TRBJ2-5, is EPEVTQTPSHQVTQMGQEVILRCVPISNHLYFYWYRQILGQKVEFLVSFYNNEISEKSEIFDDQFSVERPDGSNFTLKIRSTKLEDSAMYFCASSAGKKWEETQYFGPGTRLLVL.

The chain combines TRBV27 with TRBJ2-7. The CDR3 extends over 14 amino acids. Germline CDR1 MNHEY, CDR2 SMNVEV (reference sequence). CDR3 region: CASSLATLPYEQYF.

The chain joins TRBV28 to TRBJ2-1; without DNA, the TCRdb call of TRBD2 cannot be checked. Germline V lookup: CDR1 MDHEN, CDR2 SYDVKM. The length of the CDR3 is 17 residues. The CDR3 is CASSWETSPASYNEQFF. Filled out from reference TRBV28 and TRBJ2-1, the complete variable domain reads DVKVTQSSRYLVKRTGEKVFLECVQDMDHENMFWYRQDPGLGLRLIYFSYDVKMKEKGDIPEGYSVSREKKERFSLILESASTNQTSMYLCASSWETSPASYNEQFFGPGTRLTVL.

The chain carries TRBV3-1 and TRBJ2-3; TCRdb indicates TRBD2, and absent DNA this call remains unverified. The CDR3 spans 13 residues. Germline lookup yields CDR1 LGHDT and CDR2 YNNKEL (reference sequence). The chain's CDR3 is CASSQEGLDTQYF.

The chain joins TRBV28 to TRBJ2-6; as DNA is missing, the TRBD1 call by TCRdb cannot be tested. There are 17 residues in the CDR3. Germline CDR1 MDHEN, CDR2 SYDVKM. This chain's CDR3 is CASSTRDRGSGANVLTF. The full variable domain, rest sourced from reference TRBV28 and TRBJ2-6, is DVKVTQSSRYLVKRTGEKVFLECVQDMDHENMFWYRQDPGLGLRLIYFSYDVKMKEKGDIPEGYSVSREKKERFSLILESASTNQTSMYLCASSTRDRGSGANVLTFGAGSRLTVL.

The V call is TRBV7-8, the J call TRBJ2-1; TCRdb names TRBD1, which stays unverified in the absence of DNA. The CDR3 is made up of 14 amino acids. Germline CDR1 reads SGHVS; CDR2 reads FQNEAQ. The CDR3 spells CASSFQVGGNEQFF.

The chain has TRBV15 and TRBJ2-1; absent DNA, TCRdb's TRBD2 call cannot be checked. Germline CDR1 and CDR2: LNHNV and YYDKDF (reference sequence). The length of the CDR3 is 16 residues. The CDR3 spells CATSRVSSGGANEQFF.

The CDR3 here is CATSTGTRGFYEQYF. This chain connects TRBV15 to TRBJ2-7; TCRdb gives TRBD2 as the D gene, but with no DNA this cannot be confirmed. The CDR3 extends over 15 amino acids. The germline CDR1 and CDR2 sequences are LNHNV and YYDKDF (reference sequence).

The CDR3 here is CASSFSGTVQSQPQHF. The chain has TRBV7-9 and TRBJ1-5; TCRdb reports TRBD1, a call that lacks DNA to check it against. Germline V lookup: CDR1 SEHNR, CDR2 FQNEAQ (reference sequence). CDR3 length: 16 residues. Supplemented by reference TRBV7-9 and TRBJ1-5, the full variable domain reads DTGVSQNPRHKITKRGQNVTFRCDPISEHNRLYWYRQTLGQGPEFLTYFQNEAQLEKSRLLSDRFSAERPKGSFSTLEIQRTEQGDSAMYLCASSFSGTVQSQPQHFGDGTRLSIL.

The CDR3 is CSVPIGTGELFF. The V call is TRBV29-1, the J call TRBJ2-2. Germline CDR1 SQVTM, CDR2 ANQGSEA. This CDR3 has 12 residues.